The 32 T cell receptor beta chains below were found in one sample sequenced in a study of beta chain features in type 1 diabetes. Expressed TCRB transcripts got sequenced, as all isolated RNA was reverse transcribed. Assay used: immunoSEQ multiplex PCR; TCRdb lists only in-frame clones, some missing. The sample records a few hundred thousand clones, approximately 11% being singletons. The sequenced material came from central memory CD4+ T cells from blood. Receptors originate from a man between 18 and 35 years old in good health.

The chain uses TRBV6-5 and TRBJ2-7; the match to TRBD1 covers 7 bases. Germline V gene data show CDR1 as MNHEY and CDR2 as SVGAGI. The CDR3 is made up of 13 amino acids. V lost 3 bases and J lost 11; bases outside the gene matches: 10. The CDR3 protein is CASSYDTRDREYF. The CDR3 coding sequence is TGTGCCAGCAGTTATGATACCCGGGACAGAGAGTACTTC.

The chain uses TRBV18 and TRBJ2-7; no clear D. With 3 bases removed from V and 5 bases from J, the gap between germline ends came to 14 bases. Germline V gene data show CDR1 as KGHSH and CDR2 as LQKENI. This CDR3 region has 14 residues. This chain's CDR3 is CASSPGARRDEQYF. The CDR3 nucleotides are TGTGCCAGCTCACCGGGCGCCCGAAGGGACGAGCAGTACTTC. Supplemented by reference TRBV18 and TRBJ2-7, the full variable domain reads NAGVMQNPRHLVRRRGQEARLRCSPMKGHSHVYWYRQLPEEGLKFMVYLQKENIIDESGMPKERFSAEFPKEGPSILRIQQVVRGDSAAYFCASSPGARRDEQYFGPGTRLTVT.

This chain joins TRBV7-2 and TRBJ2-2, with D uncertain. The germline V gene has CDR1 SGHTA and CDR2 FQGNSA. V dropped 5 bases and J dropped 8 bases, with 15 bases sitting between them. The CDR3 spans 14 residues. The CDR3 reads CASSPTGPQGELFF. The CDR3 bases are TGTGCCAGCAGCCCCACCGGGCCTCAGGGGGAGCTGTTTTTT. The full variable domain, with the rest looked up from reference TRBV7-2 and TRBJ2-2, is GAGVSQSPSNKVTEKGKDVELRCDPISGHTALYWYRQSLGQGLEFLIYFQGNSAPDKSGLPSDRFSAERTGGSVSTLTIQRTQQEDSAVYLCASSPTGPQGELFFGEGSRLTVL.

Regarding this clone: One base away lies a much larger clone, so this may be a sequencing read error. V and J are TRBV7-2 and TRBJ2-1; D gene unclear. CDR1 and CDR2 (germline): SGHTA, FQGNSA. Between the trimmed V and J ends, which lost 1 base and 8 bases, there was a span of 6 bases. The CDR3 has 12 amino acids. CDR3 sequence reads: CASSLGYYEQFF. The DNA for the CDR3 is TGTGCCAGCAGCTTAGGGTACTATGAGCAGTTCTTC. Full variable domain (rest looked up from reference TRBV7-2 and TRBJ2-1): GAGVSQSPSNKVTEKGKDVELRCDPISGHTALYWYRQSLGQGLEFLIYFQGNSAPDKSGLPSDRFSAERTGGSVSTLTIQRTQQEDSAVYLCASSLGYYEQFFGPGTRLTVL.

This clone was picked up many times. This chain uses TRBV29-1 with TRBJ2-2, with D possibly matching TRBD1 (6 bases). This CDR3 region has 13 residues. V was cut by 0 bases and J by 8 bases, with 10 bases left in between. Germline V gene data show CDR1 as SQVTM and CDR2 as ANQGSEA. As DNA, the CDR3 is TGCAGCGTTGAAGATTGGGGGCCAGGGGAGCTGTTTTTT. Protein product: CSVEDWGPGELFF.

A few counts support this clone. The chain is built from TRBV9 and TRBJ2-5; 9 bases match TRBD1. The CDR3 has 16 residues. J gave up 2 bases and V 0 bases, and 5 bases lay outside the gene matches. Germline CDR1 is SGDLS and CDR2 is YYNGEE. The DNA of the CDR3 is TGTGCCAGCAGCGTAGGGGCCGGGACAGGGCAAGAGACCCAGTACTTC. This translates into CASSVGAGTGQETQYF.

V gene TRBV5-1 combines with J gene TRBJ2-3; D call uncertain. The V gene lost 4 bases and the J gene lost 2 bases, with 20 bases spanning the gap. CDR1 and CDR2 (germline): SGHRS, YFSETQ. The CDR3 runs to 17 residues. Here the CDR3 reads CASSPPVGGGFTDTQYF. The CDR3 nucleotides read TGCGCCAGCAGCCCACCTGTCGGCGGCGGCTTCACAGATACGCAGTATTTT.

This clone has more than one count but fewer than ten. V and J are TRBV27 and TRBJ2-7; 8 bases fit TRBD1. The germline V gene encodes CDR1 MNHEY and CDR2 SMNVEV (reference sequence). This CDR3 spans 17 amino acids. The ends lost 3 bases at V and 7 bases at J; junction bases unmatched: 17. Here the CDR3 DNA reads TGTGCCAGCAGTTTCTATGCCCCCGGACAGGGCGCGGGGGAGCAGTACTTC. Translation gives CASSFYAPGQGAGEQYF.

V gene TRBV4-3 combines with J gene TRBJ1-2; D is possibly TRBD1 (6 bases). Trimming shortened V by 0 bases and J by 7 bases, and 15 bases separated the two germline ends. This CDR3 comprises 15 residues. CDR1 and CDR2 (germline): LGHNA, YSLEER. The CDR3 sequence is CASSQESTGLGGYTF. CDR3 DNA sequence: TGCGCCAGCAGCCAAGAGTCTACAGGGTTGGGTGGCTACACCTTC.

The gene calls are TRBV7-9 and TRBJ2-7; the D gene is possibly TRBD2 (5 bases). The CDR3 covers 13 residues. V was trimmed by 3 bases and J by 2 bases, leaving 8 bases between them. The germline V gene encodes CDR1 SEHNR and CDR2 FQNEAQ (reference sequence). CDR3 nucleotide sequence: TGTGCCAGCAGCTTGACTATTACCTACGAGCAGTACTTC. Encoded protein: CASSLTITYEQYF.

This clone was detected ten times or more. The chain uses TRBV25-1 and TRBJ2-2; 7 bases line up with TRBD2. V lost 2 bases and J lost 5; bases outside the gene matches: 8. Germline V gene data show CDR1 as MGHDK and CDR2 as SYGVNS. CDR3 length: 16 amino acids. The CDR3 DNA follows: TGTGCCAGCAGTGAACGGGCTAGCGGAAGGACCGGGGAGCTGTTTTTT. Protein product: CASSERASGRTGELFF.

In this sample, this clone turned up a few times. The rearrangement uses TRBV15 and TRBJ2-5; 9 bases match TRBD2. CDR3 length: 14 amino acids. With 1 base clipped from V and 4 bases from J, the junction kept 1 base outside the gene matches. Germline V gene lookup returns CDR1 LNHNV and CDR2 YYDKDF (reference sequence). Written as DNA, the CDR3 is TGTGCCACCAGCAGAGTAGCGGGAGCAGAGACCCAGTACTTC. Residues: CATSRVAGAETQYF.

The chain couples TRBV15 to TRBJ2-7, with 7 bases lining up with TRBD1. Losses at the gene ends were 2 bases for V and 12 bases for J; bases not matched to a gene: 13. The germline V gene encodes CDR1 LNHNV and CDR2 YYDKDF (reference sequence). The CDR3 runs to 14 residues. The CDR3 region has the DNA TGTGCCACCAGCAGATCAGGACAGGAAAGGGTTTTGTACTTC. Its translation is CATSRSGQERVLYF.

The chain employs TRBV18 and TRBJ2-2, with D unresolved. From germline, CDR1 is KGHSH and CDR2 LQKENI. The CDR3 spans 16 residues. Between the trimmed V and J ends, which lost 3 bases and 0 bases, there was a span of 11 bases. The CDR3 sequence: CASSPPGATNTGELFF. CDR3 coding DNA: TGTGCCAGCTCACCCCCCGGAGCTACGAACACCGGGGAGCTGTTTTTT. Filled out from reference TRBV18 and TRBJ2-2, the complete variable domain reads NAGVMQNPRHLVRRRGQEARLRCSPMKGHSHVYWYRQLPEEGLKFMVYLQKENIIDESGMPKERFSAEFPKEGPSILRIQQVVRGDSAAYFCASSPPGATNTGELFFGEGSRLTVL.

CDR3 nucleotide sequence: TGTGCCATCAGTGAGTCCCGAGGCACTGAAGCTTTCTTT. This translates into CAISESRGTEAFF. This sequence joins TRBV10-3 and TRBJ1-1; D not certain. In germline, CDR1 is ENHRY, CDR2 SYGVKD. This CDR3 has 13 amino acids. V was pared by 0 bases and J by 4 bases, with 6 bases between.

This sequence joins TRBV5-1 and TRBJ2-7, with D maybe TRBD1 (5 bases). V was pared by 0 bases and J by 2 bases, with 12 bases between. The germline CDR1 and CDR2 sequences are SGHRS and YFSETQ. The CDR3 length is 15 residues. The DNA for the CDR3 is TGCGCCAGCAGCTTGGAGATACAGGTCCCCTACGAGCAGTACTTC. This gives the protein CASSLEIQVPYEQYF. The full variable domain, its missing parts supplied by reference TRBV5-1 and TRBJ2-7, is KAGVTQTPRYLIKTRGQQVTLSCSPISGHRSVSWYQQTPGQGLQFLFEYFSETQRNKGNFPGRFSGRQFSNSRSEMNVSTLELGDSALYLCASSLEIQVPYEQYFGPGTRLTVT.

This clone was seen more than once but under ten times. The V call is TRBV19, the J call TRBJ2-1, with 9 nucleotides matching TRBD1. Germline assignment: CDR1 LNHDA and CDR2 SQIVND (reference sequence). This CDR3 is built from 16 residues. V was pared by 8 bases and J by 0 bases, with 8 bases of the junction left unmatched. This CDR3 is CASRRDRVSSYNEQFF. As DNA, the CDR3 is TGTGCCAGTCGCCGGGACAGGGTGAGCTCCTACAATGAGCAGTTCTTC. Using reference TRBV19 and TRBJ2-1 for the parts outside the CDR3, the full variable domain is DGGITQSPKYLFRKEGQNVTLSCEQNLNHDAMYWYRQDPGQGLRLIYYSQIVNDFQKGDIAEGYSVSREKKESFPLTVTSAQKNPTAFYLCASRRDRVSSYNEQFFGPGTRLTVL.

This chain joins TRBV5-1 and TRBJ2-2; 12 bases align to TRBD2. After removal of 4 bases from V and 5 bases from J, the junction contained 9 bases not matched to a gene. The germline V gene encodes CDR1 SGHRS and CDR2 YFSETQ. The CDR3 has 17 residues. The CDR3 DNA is TGCGCCAGCAGCCCACTAACCGGGACTAGCGGGACCGGGGAGCTGTTTTTT. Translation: CASSPLTGTSGTGELFF. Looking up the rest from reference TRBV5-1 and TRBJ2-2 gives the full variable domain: KAGVTQTPRYLIKTRGQQVTLSCSPISGHRSVSWYQQTPGQGLQFLFEYFSETQRNKGNFPGRFSGRQFSNSRSEMNVSTLELGDSALYLCASSPLTGTSGTGELFFGEGSRLTVL.

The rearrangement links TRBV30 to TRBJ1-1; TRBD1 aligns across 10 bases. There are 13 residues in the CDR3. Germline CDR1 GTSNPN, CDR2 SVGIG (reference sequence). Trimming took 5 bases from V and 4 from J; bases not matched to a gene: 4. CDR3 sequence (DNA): TGTGCCTGGGACAGGGGGCAAGGCACTGAAGCTTTCTTT. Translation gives CAWDRGQGTEAFF.

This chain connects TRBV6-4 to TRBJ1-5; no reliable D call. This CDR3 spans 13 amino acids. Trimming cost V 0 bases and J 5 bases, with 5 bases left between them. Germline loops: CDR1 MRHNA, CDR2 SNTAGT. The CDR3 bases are TGTGCCAGCAGTGACTCTGAAGATCAGCCCCAGCATTTT. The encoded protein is CASSDSEDQPQHF.

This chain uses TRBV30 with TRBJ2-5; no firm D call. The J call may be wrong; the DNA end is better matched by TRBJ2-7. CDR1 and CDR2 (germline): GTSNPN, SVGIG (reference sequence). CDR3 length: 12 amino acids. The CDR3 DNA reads TGTGCCTGGAGTGGACTGGGGTACGAGCAGTACTTC. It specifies CAWSGLGYEQYF.

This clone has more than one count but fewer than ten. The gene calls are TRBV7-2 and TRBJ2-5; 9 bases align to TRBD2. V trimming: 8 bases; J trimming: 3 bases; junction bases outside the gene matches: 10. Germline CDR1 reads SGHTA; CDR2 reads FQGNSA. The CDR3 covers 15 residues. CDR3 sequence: CASLENGGREETQYF. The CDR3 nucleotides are TGTGCCAGCCTGGAAAATGGCGGGAGGGAAGAGACCCAGTACTTC.

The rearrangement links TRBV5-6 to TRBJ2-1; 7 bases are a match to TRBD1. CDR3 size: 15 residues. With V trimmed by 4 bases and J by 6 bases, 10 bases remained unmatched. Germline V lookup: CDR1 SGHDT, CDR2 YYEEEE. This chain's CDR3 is CASSETGFPVNEQFF. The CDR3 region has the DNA TGTGCCAGCAGCGAGACAGGGTTCCCCGTCAATGAGCAGTTCTTC.

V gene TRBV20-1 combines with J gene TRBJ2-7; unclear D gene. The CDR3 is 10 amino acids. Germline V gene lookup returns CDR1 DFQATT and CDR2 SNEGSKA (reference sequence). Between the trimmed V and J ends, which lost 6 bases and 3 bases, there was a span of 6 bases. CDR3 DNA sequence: TGCAGTGCCGACAACTACGAGCAGTACTTC. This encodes CSADNYEQYF.

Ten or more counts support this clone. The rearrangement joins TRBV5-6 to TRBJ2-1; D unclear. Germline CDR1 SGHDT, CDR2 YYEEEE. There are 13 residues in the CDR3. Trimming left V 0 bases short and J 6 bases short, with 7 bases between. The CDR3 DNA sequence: TGTGCCAGCAGCTTGGTTATGTTCAATGAGCAGTTCTTC. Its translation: CASSLVMFNEQFF.

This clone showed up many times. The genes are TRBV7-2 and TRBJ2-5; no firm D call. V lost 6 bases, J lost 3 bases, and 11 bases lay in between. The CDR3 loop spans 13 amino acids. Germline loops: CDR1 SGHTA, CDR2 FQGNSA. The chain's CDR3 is CASRWAVEETQYF. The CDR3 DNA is TGTGCCAGCAGGTGGGCGGTCGAAGAGACCCAGTACTTC.

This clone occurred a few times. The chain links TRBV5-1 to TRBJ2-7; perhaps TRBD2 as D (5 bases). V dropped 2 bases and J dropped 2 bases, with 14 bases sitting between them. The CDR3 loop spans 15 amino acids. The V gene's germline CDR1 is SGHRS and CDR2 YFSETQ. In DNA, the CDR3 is TGCGCCAGCAGCTTAATCCCCGAGAGGGCCTACGAGCAGTACTTC. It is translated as CASSLIPERAYEQYF.

For the CDR3, the DNA is TGTGCCCTACGACAGAACCAAGAGACCCAGTACTTC. As protein: CALRQNQETQYF. This chain joins TRBV30 and TRBJ2-5; possibly TRBD1 for D (5 bases). The CDR3 is 12 residues long. The germline V gene has CDR1 GTSNPN and CDR2 SVGIG (reference sequence). The germline V and J ends were trimmed by 8 bases and 0 bases, with 10 bases remaining between them.

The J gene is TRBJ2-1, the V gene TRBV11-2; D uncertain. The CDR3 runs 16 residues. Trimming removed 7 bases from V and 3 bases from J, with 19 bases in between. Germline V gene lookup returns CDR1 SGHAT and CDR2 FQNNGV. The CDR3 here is CASKTDGNRHYNEQFF. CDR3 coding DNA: TGTGCCAGCAAAACTGATGGGAACAGACACTACAATGAGCAGTTCTTC.

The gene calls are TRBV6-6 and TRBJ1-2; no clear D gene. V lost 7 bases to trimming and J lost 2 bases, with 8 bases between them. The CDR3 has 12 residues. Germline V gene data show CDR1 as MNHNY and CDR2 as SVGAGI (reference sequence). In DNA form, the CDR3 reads TGTGCCAGCAACCGGAACAACTATGGCTACACCTTC. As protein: CASNRNNYGYTF.

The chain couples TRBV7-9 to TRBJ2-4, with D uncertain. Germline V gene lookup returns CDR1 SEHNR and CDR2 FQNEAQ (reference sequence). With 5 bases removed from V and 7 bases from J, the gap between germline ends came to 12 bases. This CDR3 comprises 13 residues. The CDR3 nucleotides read TGTGCCAGCAGCGACGACCCGAGGAACATTCAGTACTTC. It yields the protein CASSDDPRNIQYF. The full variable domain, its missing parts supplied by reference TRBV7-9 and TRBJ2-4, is DTGVSQNPRHKITKRGQNVTFRCDPISEHNRLYWYRQTLGQGPEFLTYFQNEAQLEKSRLLSDRFSAERPKGSFSTLEIQRTEQGDSAMYLCASSDDPRNIQYFGAGTRLSVL.

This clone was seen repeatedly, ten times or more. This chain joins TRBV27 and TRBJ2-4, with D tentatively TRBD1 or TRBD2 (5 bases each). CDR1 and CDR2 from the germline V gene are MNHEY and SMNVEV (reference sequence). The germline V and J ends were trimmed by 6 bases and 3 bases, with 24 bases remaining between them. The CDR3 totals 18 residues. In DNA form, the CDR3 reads TGTGCCAGCAGCCTAGGGTCAGGGACCAGGGTGGTCAAAAACATTCAGTACTTC. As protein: CASSLGSGTRVVKNIQYF.